The 15 T cell receptor beta chains below come from one sample, sequenced in a study of cytomegalovirus exposure and HLA in healthy donors (dated by TCRdb to the late 2010s). Receptors were amplified or captured by the immunoSEQ multiplex PCR assay. A mixture of 60 forward primers for TCR Vbeta segments and 13 reverse primers for TCR Jbeta segments was used in the multiplex PCR. What TCRdb holds here is the immuneACCESS table cut down to in-frame rearrangements. Part of the clones is not present; checked against another copy, under half of the missing clones reflect an unresolved V gene, and the others are unexplained. The sample table contains roughly 120,000 clones; only one count was recorded for approximately 80% of them. More than 1.5% of the sample belongs to the ten largest clones. The material sequenced was PBMCs. The receptor source for this set is a man aged 45-65 years in good health and CMV-seronegative.

In DNA, the CDR3 is TGTGCCAGCAGTCCCCTAGCAAACCACGGTGAGCAGTTCTTC. This sequence encodes CASSPLANHGEQFF. This chain connects TRBV2 to TRBJ2-1, with a weak D call TRBD2 (5 bases). This CDR3 is 14 amino acids long. V gave up 5 bases and J gave up 9 bases, with 17 bases separating them. The germline V gene encodes CDR1 SNHLY and CDR2 FYNNEI.

CDR3 protein: CASSFSGGADTQYF. The CDR3 DNA sequence: TGTGCCAGCAGCTTCAGCGGGGGAGCAGATACGCAGTATTTT. The chain recombines TRBV11-3 with TRBJ2-3; 8 bases fit TRBD2. The CDR3 consists of 14 residues. V trimming: 3 bases; J trimming: 4 bases; junction bases outside the gene matches: 3. Germline V CDR1 and CDR2: SGHNT, YENEEA.

Only a few counts were recorded for this clone. The rearrangement uses TRBV14 and TRBJ2-7; D gene ambiguous. Trimming shortened V by 8 bases and J by 0 bases, and 8 bases separated the two germline ends. The CDR3 length is 12 residues. Germline V gene data show CDR1 as SGHDN and CDR2 as FVKESK. CDR3: CASGASSYEQYF. In DNA form, the CDR3 reads TGTGCCAGCGGAGCCAGCTCCTACGAGCAGTACTTC. The full variable domain, in which reference TRBV14 and TRBJ2-7 provide the parts outside the CDR3, is EAGVTQFPSHSVIEKGQTVTLRCDPISGHDNLYWYRRVMGKEIKFLLHFVKESKQDESGMPNNRFLAERTGGTYSTLKVQPAELEDSGVYFCASGASSYEQYFGPGTRLTVT.

This sequence joins TRBV5-1 and TRBJ2-1; TRBD1 agrees at 7 bases. This CDR3 contains 13 residues. CDR1 SGHRS and CDR2 YFSETQ come from the germline V gene. After removal of 4 bases from V and 5 bases from J, the junction contained 3 bases not matched to a gene. The CDR3 protein is CASSLGTDNEQFF. CDR3 nucleotide sequence: TGCGCCAGCAGCCTCGGGACAGACAATGAGCAGTTCTTC.

This chain joins TRBV30 and TRBJ1-2; 11 nucleotides line up with TRBD1. Unmatched junction bases numbered 5, after V lost 5 bases and J lost 6 bases. Germline-derived CDR1 and CDR2 are GTSNPN and SVGIG (reference sequence). The CDR3 length is 13 residues. DNA of the CDR3: TGTGCCTGGGGACGGACAGGGGGCGATGGCTACACCTTC. It specifies CAWGRTGGDGYTF.

V gene TRBV18 combines with J gene TRBJ1-2; no clear D gene. The germline V gene encodes CDR1 KGHSH and CDR2 LQKENI. Trimming shortened V by 1 base and J by 3 bases, and 3 bases separated the two germline ends. This CDR3 is 12 amino acids long. CDR3 in amino acids: CASSPRDYGYTF. The CDR3 nucleotides read TGTGCCAGCTCACCACGCGACTATGGCTACACCTTC. Full variable domain (rest looked up from reference TRBV18 and TRBJ1-2): NAGVMQNPRHLVRRRGQEARLRCSPMKGHSHVYWYRQLPEEGLKFMVYLQKENIIDESGMPKERFSAEFPKEGPSILRIQQVVRGDSAAYFCASSPRDYGYTFGSGTRLTVV.

The chain uses TRBV2 and TRBJ2-5; the match to TRBD1 covers 8 bases. The end of the DNA aligns better with TRBJ2-7, so the J call may be wrong. The CDR3 is made up of 14 amino acids. Germline V gives CDR1 SNHLY, CDR2 FYNNEI. CDR3 sequence (DNA): TGTGCCAGCACTGTGACAGGGGCATCCTACGAGCAGTACTTC. Translating it yields CASTVTGASYEQYF.

The V call is TRBV4-2, the J call TRBJ2-3, with TRBD2 identical over 13 bases. The CDR3 runs to 18 residues. Germline lookup yields CDR1 LGHNA and CDR2 YNFKEQ. V trimming: 0 bases; J trimming: 3 bases; junction bases outside the gene matches: 6. The CDR3 DNA reads TGTGCCAGCAGCCAAGAAGGCCGGACTAGCGGGGGAACAGATACGCAGTATTTT. Its translation is CASSQEGRTSGGTDTQYF.

The chain couples TRBV11-3 to TRBJ2-1, with 15 nucleotides matching TRBD2. The CDR3 sequence is 19 residues long. The V and J ends lost 5 bases and 8 bases, in that order; junction bases with no gene match: 16. In germline, CDR1 is SGHNT, CDR2 YENEEA. This CDR3 is CASSRRPGTSGGSPDEQFF. The CDR3 DNA follows: TGTGCCAGCAGCAGGCGTCCCGGGACTAGCGGGGGGAGCCCCGATGAGCAGTTCTTC.

V gene TRBV9 combines with J gene TRBJ1-6; TRBD1 might be the D (5 bases). Germline values: CDR1 SGDLS, CDR2 YYNGEE. CDR3 length: 14 amino acids. V lost 2 bases and J 10 bases, leaving 13 bases between the germline ends. The CDR3 region is CASSVGQGGSPLHF. As DNA, the CDR3 is TGTGCCAGCAGCGTGGGTCAGGGCGGATCACCCCTCCACTTT.

V is TRBV7-2 and J is TRBJ1-1; 9 positions agree with TRBD1. Germline trimming cut 3 bases from V and 5 bases from J; bases unmatched to any gene: 7. The germline V gene has CDR1 SGHTA and CDR2 FQGNSA. This CDR3 spans 15 amino acids. CDR3 DNA sequence: TGTGCCAGCAGCTTCTACGGGACAGGGCCGACTGAAGCTTTCTTT. This translates into CASSFYGTGPTEAFF.

V usage is TRBV5-1 and J usage is TRBJ2-2; a possible D gene is TRBD2 (5 bases). The CDR3 has 15 residues. The V gene lost 0 bases and the J gene lost 7 bases, with 13 bases spanning the gap. Germline CDR1 SGHRS, CDR2 YFSETQ. The CDR3: CASSLVEEVRGELFF. The CDR3 region has the DNA TGCGCCAGCAGCTTGGTGGAGGAAGTTCGCGGGGAGCTGTTTTTT.

The chain combines TRBV7-2 with TRBJ1-3, with 7 bases matching TRBD1. V shed 6 bases, J shed 6 bases, and the junction held 11 bases outside the gene matches. This CDR3 is 15 amino acids long. CDR1 and CDR2 (germline): SGHTA, FQGNSA. Here the CDR3 DNA reads TGTGCCAGCAGTCCTCAGACAGGGCTATTAAACACCATATATTTT. As protein: CASSPQTGLLNTIYF.

This chain uses TRBV6-5 with TRBJ2-3; no clear D gene. Trimming left V 3 bases short and J 6 bases short, with 4 bases between. The germline V gene encodes CDR1 MNHEY and CDR2 SVGAGI. The CDR3 runs to 11 residues. This CDR3 reads CASSYMDTQYF. The DNA of the CDR3 is TGTGCCAGCAGTTATATGGATACGCAGTATTTT.

This sequence joins TRBV4-1 and TRBJ1-2; D is ambiguous. V was cut by 0 bases and J by 0 bases, with 11 bases left in between. Germline loops: CDR1 MGHRA, CDR2 YSYEKL. The CDR3 runs to 16 residues. The DNA for the CDR3 is TGCGCCAGCAGCCAAGAACGTGCGTTTTCTAACTATGGCTACACCTTC. This encodes CASSQERAFSNYGYTF.